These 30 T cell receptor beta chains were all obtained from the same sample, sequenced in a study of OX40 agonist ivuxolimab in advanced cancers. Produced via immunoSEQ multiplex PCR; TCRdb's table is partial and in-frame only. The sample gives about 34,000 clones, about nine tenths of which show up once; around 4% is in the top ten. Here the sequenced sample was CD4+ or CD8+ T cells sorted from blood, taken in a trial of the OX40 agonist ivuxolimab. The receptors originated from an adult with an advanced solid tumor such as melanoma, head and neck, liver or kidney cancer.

The CDR3 region is CASSISGGEQYF. The CDR3 nucleotides read TGTGCCAGCAGCATATCAGGGGGCGAGCAGTACTTC. V is TRBV5-5 and J is TRBJ2-7; 7 bases line up with TRBD1. With V trimmed by 4 bases and J by 6 bases, 4 bases remained unmatched. This CDR3 region has 12 residues. CDR1 and CDR2 from the germline V gene are SGHKS and YYEKEE (reference sequence).

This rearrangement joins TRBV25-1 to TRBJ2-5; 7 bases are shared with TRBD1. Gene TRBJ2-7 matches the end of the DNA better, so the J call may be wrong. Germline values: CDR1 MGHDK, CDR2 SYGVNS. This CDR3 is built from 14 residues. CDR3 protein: CASTQRQGTYEQYF. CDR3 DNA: TGTGCCAGCACTCAACGACAGGGCACCTACGAGCAGTACTTC.

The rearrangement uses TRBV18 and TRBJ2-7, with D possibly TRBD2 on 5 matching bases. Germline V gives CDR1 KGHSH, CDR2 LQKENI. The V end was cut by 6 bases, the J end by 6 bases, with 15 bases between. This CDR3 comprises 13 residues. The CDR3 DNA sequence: TGTGCCAGCTCTCGAGAGGGCTCATCCGAGCAGTACTTC. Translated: CASSREGSSEQYF.

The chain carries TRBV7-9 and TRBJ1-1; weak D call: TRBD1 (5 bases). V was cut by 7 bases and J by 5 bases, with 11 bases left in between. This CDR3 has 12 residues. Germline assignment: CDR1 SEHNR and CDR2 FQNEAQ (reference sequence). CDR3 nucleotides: TGTGCCAGCACCGGGGGAGGTACTGAAGCTTTCTTT. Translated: CASTGGGTEAFF.

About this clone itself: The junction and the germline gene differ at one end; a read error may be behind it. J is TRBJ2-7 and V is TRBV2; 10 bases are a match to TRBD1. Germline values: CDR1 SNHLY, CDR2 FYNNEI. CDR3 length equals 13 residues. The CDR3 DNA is TGTGCCAGCAGCGAAGGGACAGGGGTTGAGCTGTACTTC. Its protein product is CASSEGTGVELYF.

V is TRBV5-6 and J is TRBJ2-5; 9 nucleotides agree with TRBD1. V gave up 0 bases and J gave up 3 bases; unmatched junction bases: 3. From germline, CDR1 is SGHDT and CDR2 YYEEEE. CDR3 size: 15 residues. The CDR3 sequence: CASSLVDRGKETQYF. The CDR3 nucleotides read TGTGCCAGCAGCTTGGTGGACAGGGGAAAAGAGACCCAGTACTTC.

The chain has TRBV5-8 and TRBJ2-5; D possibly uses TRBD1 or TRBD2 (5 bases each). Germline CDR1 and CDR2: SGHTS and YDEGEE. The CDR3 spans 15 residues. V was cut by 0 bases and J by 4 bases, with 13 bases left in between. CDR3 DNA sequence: TGTGCCAGCAGCTTGGAAGGAGGCAGGGCAGAGACCCAGTACTTC. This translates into CASSLEGGRAETQYF.

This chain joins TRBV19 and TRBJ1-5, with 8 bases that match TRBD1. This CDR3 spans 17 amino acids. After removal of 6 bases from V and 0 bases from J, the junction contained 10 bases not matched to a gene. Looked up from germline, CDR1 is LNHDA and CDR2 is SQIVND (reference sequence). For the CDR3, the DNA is TGTGCCAGTAGCCCCCCAGGACAGGGCTATAGCAATCAGCCCCAGCATTTT. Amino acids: CASSPPGQGYSNQPQHF.

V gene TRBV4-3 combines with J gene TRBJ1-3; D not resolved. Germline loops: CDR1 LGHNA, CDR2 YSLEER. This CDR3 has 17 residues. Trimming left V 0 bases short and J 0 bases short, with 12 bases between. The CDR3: CASSQEVRGHSGNTIYF. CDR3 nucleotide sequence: TGCGCCAGCAGCCAAGAAGTCAGAGGCCACTCTGGAAACACCATATATTTT.

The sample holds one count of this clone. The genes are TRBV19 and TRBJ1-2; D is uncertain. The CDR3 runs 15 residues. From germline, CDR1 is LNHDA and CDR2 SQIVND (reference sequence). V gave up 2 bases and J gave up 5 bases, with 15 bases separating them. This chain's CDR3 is CASSILFLDSYGYTF. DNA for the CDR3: TGTGCCAGTAGTATATTATTTCTGGACTCTTATGGCTACACCTTC.

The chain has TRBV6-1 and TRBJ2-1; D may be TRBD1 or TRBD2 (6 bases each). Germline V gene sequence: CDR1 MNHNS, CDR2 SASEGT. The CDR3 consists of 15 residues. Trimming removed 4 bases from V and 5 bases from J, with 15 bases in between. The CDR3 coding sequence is TGTGCCAGCAGTGTAGGGGGGCCTCCCAACAATGAGCAGTTCTTC. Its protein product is CASSVGGPPNNEQFF.

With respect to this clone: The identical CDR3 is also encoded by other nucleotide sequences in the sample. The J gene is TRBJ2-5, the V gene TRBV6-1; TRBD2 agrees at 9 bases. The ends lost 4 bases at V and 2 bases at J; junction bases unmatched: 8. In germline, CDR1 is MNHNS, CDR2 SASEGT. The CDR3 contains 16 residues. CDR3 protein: CASSVGAGGYQETQYF. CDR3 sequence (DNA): TGTGCCAGCAGTGTGGGAGCGGGAGGTTATCAAGAGACCCAGTACTTC.

This CDR3 reads CASSRGPEKLFF. CDR3 nucleotides: TGTGCCAGCAGCAGGGGGCCGGAAAAACTGTTTTTT. The chain has TRBV7-9 and TRBJ1-4; 7 bases align to TRBD1. CDR1 SEHNR and CDR2 FQNEAQ come from the germline V gene (reference sequence). The CDR3 totals 12 residues. Trimming removed 5 bases from V and 8 bases from J; junction bases left unmatched: 2. The full variable domain, its missing parts supplied by reference TRBV7-9 and TRBJ1-4, is DTGVSQNPRHKITKRGQNVTFRCDPISEHNRLYWYRQTLGQGPEFLTYFQNEAQLEKSRLLSDRFSAERPKGSFSTLEIQRTEQGDSAMYLCASSRGPEKLFFGSGTQLSVL.

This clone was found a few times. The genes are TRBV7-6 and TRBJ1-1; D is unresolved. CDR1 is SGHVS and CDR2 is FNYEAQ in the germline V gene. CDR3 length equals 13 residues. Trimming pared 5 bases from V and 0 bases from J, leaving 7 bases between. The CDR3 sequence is CASSPFLNTEAFF. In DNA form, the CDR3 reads TGTGCCAGCAGCCCTTTCTTGAACACTGAAGCTTTCTTT.

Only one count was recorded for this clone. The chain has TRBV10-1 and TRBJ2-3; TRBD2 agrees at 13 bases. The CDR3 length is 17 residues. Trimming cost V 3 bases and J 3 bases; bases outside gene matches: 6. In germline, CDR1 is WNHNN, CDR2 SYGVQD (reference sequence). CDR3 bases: TGCGCCAGCAGTGACCGTACTAGCGGGGGGGTGACAGATACGCAGTATTTT. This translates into CASSDRTSGGVTDTQYF.

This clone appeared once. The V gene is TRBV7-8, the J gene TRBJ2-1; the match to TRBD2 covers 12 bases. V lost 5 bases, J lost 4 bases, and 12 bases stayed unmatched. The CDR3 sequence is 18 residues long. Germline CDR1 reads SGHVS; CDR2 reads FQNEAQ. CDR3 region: CASSPSTLAGGSYNEQFF. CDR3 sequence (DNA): TGTGCCAGCAGCCCCTCAACCCTAGCGGGAGGGTCTTACAATGAGCAGTTCTTC.

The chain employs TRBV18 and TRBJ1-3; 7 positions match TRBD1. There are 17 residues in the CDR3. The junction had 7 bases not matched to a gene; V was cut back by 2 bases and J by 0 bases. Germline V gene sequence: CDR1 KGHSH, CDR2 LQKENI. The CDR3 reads CASSPSGQTTSGNTIYF. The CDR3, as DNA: TGTGCCAGCTCACCATCGGGACAGACGACCTCTGGAAACACCATATATTTT.

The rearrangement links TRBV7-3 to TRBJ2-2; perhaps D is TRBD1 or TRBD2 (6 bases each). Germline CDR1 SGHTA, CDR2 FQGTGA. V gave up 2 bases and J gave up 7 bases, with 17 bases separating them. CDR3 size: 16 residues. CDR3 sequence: CASSLLPRGAGGELFF. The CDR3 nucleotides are TGTGCCAGCAGCTTACTCCCTAGGGGGGCAGGCGGGGAGCTGTTTTTT.

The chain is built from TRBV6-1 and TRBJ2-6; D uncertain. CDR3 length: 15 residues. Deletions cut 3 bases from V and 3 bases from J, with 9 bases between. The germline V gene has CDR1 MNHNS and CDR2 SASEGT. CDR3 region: CASSDSSHGANVLTF. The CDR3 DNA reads TGTGCCAGCAGTGATTCATCACATGGGGCCAACGTCCTGACTTTC.

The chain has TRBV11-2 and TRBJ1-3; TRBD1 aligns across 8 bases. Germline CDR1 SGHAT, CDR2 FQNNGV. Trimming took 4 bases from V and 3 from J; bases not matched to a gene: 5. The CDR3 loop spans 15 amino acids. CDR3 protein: CASSSLRGLGNTIYF. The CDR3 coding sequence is TGTGCCAGCAGCTCACTCAGGGGGCTTGGAAACACCATATATTTT.

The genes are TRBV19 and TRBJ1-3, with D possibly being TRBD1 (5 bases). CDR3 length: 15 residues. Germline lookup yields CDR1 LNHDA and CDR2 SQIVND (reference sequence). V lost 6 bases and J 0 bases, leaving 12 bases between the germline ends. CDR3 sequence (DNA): TGTGCCAGTAGACCAGACAGAGCCTCTGGAAACACCATATATTTT. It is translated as CASRPDRASGNTIYF.

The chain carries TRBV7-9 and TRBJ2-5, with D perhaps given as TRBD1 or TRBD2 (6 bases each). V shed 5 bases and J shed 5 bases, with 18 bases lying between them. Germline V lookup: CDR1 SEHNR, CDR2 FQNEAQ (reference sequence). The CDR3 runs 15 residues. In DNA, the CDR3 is TGTGCCAGCAGCAGCCTGGGGGGCTCGGGTGAGACCCAGTACTTC. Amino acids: CASSSLGGSGETQYF.

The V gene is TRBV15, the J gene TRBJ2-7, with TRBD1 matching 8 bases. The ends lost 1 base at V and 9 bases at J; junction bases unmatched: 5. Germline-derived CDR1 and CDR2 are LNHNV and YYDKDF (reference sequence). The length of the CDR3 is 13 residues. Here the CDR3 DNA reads TGTGCCACCAGCAGAGCCACGGGGACAGGGCAGTACTTC. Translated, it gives CATSRATGTGQYF. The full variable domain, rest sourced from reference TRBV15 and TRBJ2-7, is DAMVIQNPRYQVTQFGKPVTLSCSQTLNHNVMYWYQQKSSQAPKLLFHYYDKDFNNEADTPDNFQSRRPNTSFCFLDIRSPGLGDTAMYLCATSRATGTGQYFGPGTRLTVT.

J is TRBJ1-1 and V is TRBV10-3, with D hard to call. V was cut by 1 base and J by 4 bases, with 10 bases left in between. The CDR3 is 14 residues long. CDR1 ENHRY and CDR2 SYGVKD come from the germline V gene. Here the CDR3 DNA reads TGTGCCATCAGTGAGTTTTCCGAAGGCACTGAAGCTTTCTTT. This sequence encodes CAISEFSEGTEAFF.

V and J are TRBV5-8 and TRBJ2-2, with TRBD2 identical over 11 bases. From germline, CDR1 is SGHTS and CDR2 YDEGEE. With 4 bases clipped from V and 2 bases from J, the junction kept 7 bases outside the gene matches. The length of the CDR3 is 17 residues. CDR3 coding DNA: TGTGCCAGCAGCGGGGCGGGGACTAGCGGTAACACCGGGGAGCTGTTTTTT. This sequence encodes CASSGAGTSGNTGELFF.

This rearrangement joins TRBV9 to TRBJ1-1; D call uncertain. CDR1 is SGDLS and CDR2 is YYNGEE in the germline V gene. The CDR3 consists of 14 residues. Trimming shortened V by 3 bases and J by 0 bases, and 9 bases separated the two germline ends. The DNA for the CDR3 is TGTGCCAGCAGCGCCCAGTCCATGAACACTGAAGCTTTCTTT. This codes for CASSAQSMNTEAFF.

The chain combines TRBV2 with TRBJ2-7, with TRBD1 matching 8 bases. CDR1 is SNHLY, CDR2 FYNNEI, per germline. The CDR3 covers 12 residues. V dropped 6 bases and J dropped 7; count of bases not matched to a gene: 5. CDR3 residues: CASRAGGDEQYF. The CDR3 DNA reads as TGTGCCAGCAGGGCAGGGGGCGATGAGCAGTACTTC.

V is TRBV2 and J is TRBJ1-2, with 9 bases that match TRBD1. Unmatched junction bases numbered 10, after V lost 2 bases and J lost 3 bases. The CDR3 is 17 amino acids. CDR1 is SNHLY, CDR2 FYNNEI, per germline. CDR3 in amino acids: CASSELLQGARDYGYTF. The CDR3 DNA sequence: TGTGCCAGCAGTGAATTATTACAGGGGGCGAGGGACTATGGCTACACCTTC.

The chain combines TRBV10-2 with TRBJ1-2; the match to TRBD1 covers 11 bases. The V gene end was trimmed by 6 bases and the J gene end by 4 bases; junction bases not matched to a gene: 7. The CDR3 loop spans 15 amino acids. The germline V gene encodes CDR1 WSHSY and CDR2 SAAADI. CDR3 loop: CASSQGQGATYGYTF. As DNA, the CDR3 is TGCGCCAGCAGCCAAGGACAGGGGGCAACCTATGGCTACACCTTC.

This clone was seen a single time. The CDR3 DNA reads as TGTGCCAGCAGCGAAAGCTGGGGGGAGAATGAAAAACTGTTTTTT. Translating it yields CASSESWGENEKLFF. The chain is built from TRBV9 and TRBJ1-4; the D gene is possibly TRBD1 (5 bases). The V gene lost 3 bases and the J gene lost 5 bases, with 14 bases spanning the gap. This CDR3 has 15 amino acids. CDR1 SGDLS and CDR2 YYNGEE come from the germline V gene.